These T cell receptor beta chains were read from a single sample in a study of T cells after yellow fever vaccination. TCRdb used MiXCR to reprocess the 5' RACE reads, holding one entry per CDR3 protein. The sample includes 300,000 to 400,000 distinct CDR3 sequences, under 15% seen only once; the top ten take 2.5% to 4%. The sequences come from CD4+ T cells sorted from PBMCs, collected 15 days after the yellow fever booster vaccination. Receptors originate from a young man who received the YFV17D yellow fever vaccine. Each CDR3 is given with its conserved first and last residue. Each record gives: V gene, clone size, D gene, J gene, CDR3 DNA, CDR3 protein. The D gene is left open where the match is weak. Not all rows give a size; the values are once, few, many and, for expanded clones, a class.

TRBV12-3/TRBV12-4	NA	NA	TRBJ2-1	TGTGCCAGCAGTTTTAAAGGAGGAGGGACTCGCAATGAGCAGTTCTTC	CASSFKGGGTRNEQFF
TRBV5-1	few	TRBD1	TRBJ1-4	TGCGCCAGCAGCTTGGCCTCGACAGGGGGTGAAAAACTGTTTTTT	CASSLASTGGEKLFF
TRBV28	many	NA	TRBJ1-4	TGTGCCAGCACGCCCAGACGGGGAGGAGATGAAAAACTGTTTTTT	CASTPRRGGDEKLFF
TRBV7-3	few	NA	TRBJ2-3	TGTGCCAGCTCTCAGGAACCGGGTAGCACAGATACGCAGTATTTT	CASSQEPGSTDTQYF
TRBV5-1	few	NA	TRBJ2-2	TGCGCCAGCAGCGTACAAGACATGAACACCGGGGAGCTGTTTTTT	CASSVQDMNTGELFF
TRBV12-3/TRBV12-4	NA	TRBD2	TRBJ2-3	TGTGCCAGCAGTCCCGGGGGGGGGGTGGATACGCAGTATTTT	CASSPGGGVDTQYF
TRBV5-6	few	NA	TRBJ2-2	TGTGCCAGCAGCTTGGTCATATCCGGGGGCAAAACCGGGGAGCTGTTTTTT	CASSLVISGGKTGELFF
TRBV7-6	NA	TRBD1	TRBJ1-1	TGTGCCAGCAGATCGGGGACAGGGTCGAACACTGAAGCTTTCTTT	CASRSGTGSNTEAFF
TRBV12-3/TRBV12-4	many	NA	TRBJ2-3	TGTGCCAGCACTAACCCGGAGCGGGGCACAGATACGCAGTATTTT	CASTNPERGTDTQYF
TRBV29-1	few	NA	TRBJ1-2	TGCAGCGTTGAAGCATATGGCTACACCTTC	CSVEAYGYTF
TRBV6-4	NA	NA	TRBJ2-1	TGTGCCAGCAGTGACTCGTTCTCCTACAATGAGCAGTTCTTC	CASSDSFSYNEQFF
TRBV28	few	NA	TRBJ2-1	TGTGCCAGCAGTTCCCCCGGCGGGCGGTATGAGCAGTTCTTC	CASSSPGGRYEQFF
TRBV30	NA	TRBD1	TRBJ1-2	TGTGCCTGGAGCGCGACAGGGGGCGCGTACGGCTACACCTTC	CAWSATGGAYGYTF
TRBV18	NA	NA	TRBJ1-5	TGTGCCAGCTCACTTGACAGTGGCAATCAGCCCCAGCATTTT	CASSLDSGNQPQHF
TRBV5-1	few	TRBD1	TRBJ2-7	TGCGCCAGCGGACGGGACAGGGGCAACTACGAGCAGTACTTC	CASGRDRGNYEQYF
TRBV10-3	NA	TRBD1	TRBJ2-7	TGTGCCATCAGAGGGACAGGTAACTCCTACGAGCAGTACTTC	CAIRGTGNSYEQYF
TRBV20-1	few	NA	TRBJ2-3	TGCAGTGCTACATTGGTTCAGTTCACAGATACGCAGTATTTT	CSATLVQFTDTQYF
TRBV7-2	NA	TRBD2	TRBJ2-1	TGTGCCAGCAGCCTTAGTCGGGGGGTGGGCAATGAGCAGTTCTTC	CASSLSRGVGNEQFF
TRBV5-1	NA	TRBD1	TRBJ1-2	TGCGCCAGCAGCTGGACAGGGGGCGAAGGTGGCTACACCTTC	CASSWTGGEGGYTF
TRBV5-1	few	NA	TRBJ1-4	TGCGCCAGCAGCTTGCTGAACCCTAATGAAAAACTGTTTTTT	CASSLLNPNEKLFF
TRBV29-1	few	NA	TRBJ1-1	TGCAGCGTTGTCCTCGGGACGGGCAAAGCTTTCTTT	CSVVLGTGKAFF
TRBV24-1	few	NA	TRBJ2-5	TGTGCCACCAGTGACCCGTCGGGGCCGGAGACCCAGTACTTC	CATSDPSGPETQYF
TRBV19	NA	NA	TRBJ2-7	TGTGCCAGTAGTACGGGCAGGGGCTACGAGCAGTACTTC	CASSTGRGYEQYF
TRBV10-3	few	TRBD2	TRBJ2-7	TGTGCCATCAGTGAGTCTAGCCGGGGGACTAGCGGGGGGGTCGAGCAGTACTTC	CAISESSRGTSGGVEQYF
TRBV20-1	few	NA	TRBJ1-6	TGCAGTGCCGGGGAAATTTACATTTCGGGACTAACCTCCTATTCACCCCTCCACTTT	CSAGEIYISGLTSYSPLHF
TRBV6-5	NA	NA	TRBJ1-2	TGTGCCAGCAGTTCCGGGGCCCTCTATGGCTACACCTTC	CASSSGALYGYTF
TRBV5-1	NA	NA	TRBJ2-3	TGCGCCAGCAGCTTGGGGTCACCGGGTACAGATACGCAGTATTTT	CASSLGSPGTDTQYF
TRBV15	NA	NA	TRBJ2-6	TGTGCCACCAGCGTCGGGGGCTCTGGGGCCAACGTCCTGACTTTC	CATSVGGSGANVLTF
TRBV2	few	TRBD2	TRBJ2-1	TGTGCCAGCAGCCGTCCGACCCTAGCGGGGGGGGACAATGAGCAGTTCTTC	CASSRPTLAGGDNEQFF
TRBV20-1	NA	NA	TRBJ2-3	TGCAGTGCCCTAAACCGGGTGATTTCAGATACGCAGTATTTT	CSALNRVISDTQYF
TRBV29-1	NA	NA	TRBJ1-2	TGCAGCGTTGAAGAATCAGTCAGGCGAGGACAGTATGGCTACACCTTC	CSVEESVRRGQYGYTF
TRBV7-2	few	NA	TRBJ2-7	TGTGCCAGCAGCTTAGTGAGGGGGGCGGTGCAGTACTTC	CASSLVRGAVQYF
TRBV10-3	NA	NA	TRBJ1-1	TGTGCCATCAGTGAGGGTAGTGGGTCAGCTTTCTTT	CAISEGSGSAFF
TRBV12-3/TRBV12-4	NA	NA	TRBJ1-5	TGTGCCAGCAGTTTAGTTGGGGGTTCCAATCAGCCCCAGCATTTT	CASSLVGGSNQPQHF
TRBV9	few	TRBD1	TRBJ1-3	TGTGCCAGCAGCGTAGCGGGACAGGGCAATGGAAACACCATATATTTT	CASSVAGQGNGNTIYF
TRBV5-1	many	TRBD1	TRBJ2-7	TGCGCCAGCAGCTCTACGACAGGGGCCTACGAGCAGTACTTC	CASSSTTGAYEQYF
TRBV5-1	NA	TRBD2	TRBJ2-3	TGCGCCAGCAGCCGCCTAGCGGTCCCAGATACGCAGTATTTT	CASSRLAVPDTQYF
TRBV20-1	NA	NA	TRBJ2-7	TGCAGTGCTTTCGACAGCCGAAGCTCCTACGAGCAGTACTTC	CSAFDSRSSYEQYF
TRBV6-1	few	TRBD1	TRBJ1-1	TGTGCCAGCAGATTAGACAGGGGGAACACTGAAGCTTTCTTT	CASRLDRGNTEAFF
TRBV4-1	few	TRBD1	TRBJ2-4	TGCGCCAGCAGCCACCCAACGGGACAGGGGGCACTGAACATTCAGTACTTC	CASSHPTGQGALNIQYF
TRBV20-1	few	TRBD2	TRBJ2-4	TGCAGTGCCACCACTAGCGGGGGGGCTAAAAACATTCAGTACTTC	CSATTSGGAKNIQYF
TRBV3-1	NA	TRBD1	TRBJ1-5	TGTGCCAGCAGCCAAGCCTCAGGGGGCGATCAGCCCCAGCATTTT	CASSQASGGDQPQHF
TRBV5-1	NA	TRBD1	TRBJ2-1	TGCGCCAGCAGCTTGTTCATAGCAGGGGGCGATGAGCAGTTCTTC	CASSLFIAGGDEQFF
TRBV10-2	NA	NA	TRBJ1-2	TGCGCCAGCAGCCGGGACACGGGACTAGGTGGCTATGGCTACACCTTC	CASSRDTGLGGYGYTF
TRBV7-9	few	TRBD1	TRBJ1-1	TGTGCCAGCAGCTTAGGCCGCAGGGGGCTGTTAAAAGGTTTAGGGACGAACACTGAAGCTTTCTTT	CASSLGRRGLLKGLGTNTEAFF
TRBV5-6	NA	TRBD2	TRBJ2-2	TGTGCCAGCAGCCCGACTAGCGGGGGGTTGAACACCGGGGAGCTGTTTTTT	CASSPTSGGLNTGELFF
TRBV20-1	few	NA	TRBJ1-4	TGCAGTGCTAGAGATTCGGGAGTAGGGAATGAAAAACTGTTTTTT	CSARDSGVGNEKLFF
TRBV24-1	few	NA	TRBJ2-3	TGTGCCACCAGTGATGGGGCCCTCGGGACAGATACGCAGTATTTT	CATSDGALGTDTQYF
TRBV20-1	many	NA	TRBJ1-2	TGCAGTGCGCCCCTCAGCGGGGCAGGCTACACCTTC	CSAPLSGAGYTF
TRBV6-2/TRBV6-3	NA	NA	TRBJ1-1	TGTGCCAGCGTGGATGCGGGGAACACTGAAGCTTTCTTT	CASVDAGNTEAFF
TRBV2	few	TRBD2	TRBJ2-4	TGTGCCAGCAGGGTGGGACTAGCGGAAAACATTCAGTACTTC	CASRVGLAENIQYF
TRBV4-3	NA	NA	TRBJ2-5	TGCGCCAGCAGCCAAGGGCCCCCCGGGAGCCAAGAGACCCAGTACTTC	CASSQGPPGSQETQYF
TRBV4-2	once	TRBD1	TRBJ2-3	TGTGCCAGCAGCCCGGACAGGGGGCTAGGGGATACGCAGTATTTT	CASSPDRGLGDTQYF